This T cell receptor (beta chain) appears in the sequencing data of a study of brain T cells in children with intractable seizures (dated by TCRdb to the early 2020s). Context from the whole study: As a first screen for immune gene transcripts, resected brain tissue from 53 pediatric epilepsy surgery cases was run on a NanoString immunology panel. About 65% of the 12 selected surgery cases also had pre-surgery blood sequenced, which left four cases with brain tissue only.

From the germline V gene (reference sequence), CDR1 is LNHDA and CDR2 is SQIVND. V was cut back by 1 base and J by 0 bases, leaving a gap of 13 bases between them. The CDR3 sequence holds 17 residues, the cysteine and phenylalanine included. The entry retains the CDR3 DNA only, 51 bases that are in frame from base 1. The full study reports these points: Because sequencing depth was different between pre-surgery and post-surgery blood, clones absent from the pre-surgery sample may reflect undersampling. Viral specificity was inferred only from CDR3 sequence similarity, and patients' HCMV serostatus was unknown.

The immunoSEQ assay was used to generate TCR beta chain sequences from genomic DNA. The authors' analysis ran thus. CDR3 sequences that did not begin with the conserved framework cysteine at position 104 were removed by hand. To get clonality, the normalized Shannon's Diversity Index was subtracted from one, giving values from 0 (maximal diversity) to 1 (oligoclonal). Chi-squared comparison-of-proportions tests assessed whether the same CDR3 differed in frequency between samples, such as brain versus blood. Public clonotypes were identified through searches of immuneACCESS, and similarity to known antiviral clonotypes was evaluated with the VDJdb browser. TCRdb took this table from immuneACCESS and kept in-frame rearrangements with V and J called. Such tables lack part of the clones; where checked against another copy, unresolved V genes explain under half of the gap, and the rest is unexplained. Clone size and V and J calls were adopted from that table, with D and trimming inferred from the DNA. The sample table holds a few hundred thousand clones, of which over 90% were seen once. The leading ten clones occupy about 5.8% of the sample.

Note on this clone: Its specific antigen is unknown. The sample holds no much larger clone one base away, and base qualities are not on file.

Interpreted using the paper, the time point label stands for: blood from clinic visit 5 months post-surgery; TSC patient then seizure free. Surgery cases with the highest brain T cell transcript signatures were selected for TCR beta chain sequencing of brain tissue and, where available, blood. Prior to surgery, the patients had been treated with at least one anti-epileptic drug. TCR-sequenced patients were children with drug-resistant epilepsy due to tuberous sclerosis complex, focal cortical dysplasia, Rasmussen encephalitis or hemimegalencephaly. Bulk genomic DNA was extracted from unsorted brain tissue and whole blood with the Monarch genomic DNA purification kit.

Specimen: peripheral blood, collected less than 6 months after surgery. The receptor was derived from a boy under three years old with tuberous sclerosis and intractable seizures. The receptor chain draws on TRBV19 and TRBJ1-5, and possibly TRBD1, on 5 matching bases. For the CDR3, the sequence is CASSIALRAASNQPQHF. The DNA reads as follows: TGTGCCAGTAGTATAGCGCTCAGGGCTGCTAGCAATCAGCCCCAGCATTTT.